The 32 T cell receptor beta chains listed next were all sequenced from one sample in a study of T-cell memory formation after mild COVID-19. One entry per CDR3 protein results from TCRdb running MiXCR on the 5' RACE reads. The profile covers 200,000 to 250,000 distinct CDR3 sequences, with 10% to 13% appearing a single time and approximately 3% taken by the ten largest. The sequencing sample was made of PBMCs or a T cell subset sorted from them (not recorded which). The receptors shown here come from a young man who had mild COVID-19 (a few samples of this study predate the infection). Cell type and time point are not known.

V gene TRBV20-1 combines with J gene TRBJ2-3; 10 nucleotides align to TRBD1. The CDR3 covers 14 residues. The V and J ends lost 4 bases and 5 bases, in that order; junction bases with no gene match: 6. CDR1 DFQATT and CDR2 SNEGSKA come from the germline V gene (reference sequence). CDR3 residues: CSATGTGAGDTQYF. Here the CDR3 DNA reads TGCAGTGCTACCGGGACAGGGGCGGGAGATACGCAGTATTTT.

The rearrangement links TRBV20-1 to TRBJ2-7; D is perhaps TRBD1 or TRBD2 (6 bases each). Trimming shortened V by 6 bases and J by 10 bases, and 16 bases separated the two germline ends. CDR1 is DFQATT, CDR2 SNEGSKA, per germline (reference sequence). The CDR3 consists of 11 residues. The CDR3 bases are TGCAGTGCAGCTACAGGGAGGCGACAGTACTTC. It translates to CSAATGRRQYF.

This rearrangement joins TRBV4-1 to TRBJ2-1, with 15 bases aligning to TRBD2. From germline, CDR1 is MGHRA and CDR2 YSYEKL. The CDR3 has 16 amino acids. J was trimmed by 15 bases and V by 0 bases; bases with no gene match: 9. The CDR3, as DNA: TGCGCCAGCAGCCAAGATCCGGGACTAGCGGGGGGCCTTCCGTTCTTC. This encodes CASSQDPGLAGGLPFF.

The sample holds a few counts of this clonotype. This chain links TRBV29-1 with TRBJ2-5; D remains ambiguous. CDR3 size: 13 residues. V was clipped by 3 bases and J by 5 bases, with 13 bases between them. CDR1 and CDR2 from the germline V gene are SQVTM and ANQGSEA. The CDR3 is CSVDIIGLETQYF. CDR3 sequence (DNA): TGCAGCGTTGATATCATAGGGCTGGAGACCCAGTACTTC.

This clonotype was recorded many times. The chain employs TRBV7-9 and TRBJ1-1, with unresolved D. V lost 6 bases, J lost 8 bases, and 13 bases lay in between. The germline V gene has CDR1 SEHNR and CDR2 FQNEAQ (reference sequence). The CDR3 is 12 amino acids. CDR3 amino acids: CASSRVVAEAFF. The CDR3 nucleotides read TGTGCCAGCAGTCGTGTGGTGGCCGAAGCTTTCTTT.

This clonotype was detected only a few times. This chain uses TRBV9 with TRBJ2-3; 8 bases map to TRBD2. The CDR3 covers 16 residues. The trim removed 3 bases at V and 6 bases at J, leaving 12 bases unmatched. Germline lookup yields CDR1 SGDLS and CDR2 YYNGEE. The CDR3 sequence: CASSETSGAFTDTQYF. CDR3 nucleotides: TGTGCCAGCAGCGAAACTAGCGGCGCCTTCACGGATACGCAGTATTTT.

The CDR3 DNA sequence: TGTGCCAGCAGCCAGCCCAACCGCTATGGCTACACCTTC. Protein: CASSQPNRYGYTF. This chain links TRBV14 with TRBJ1-2, with D uncertain. This CDR3 has 13 amino acids. Trimming pared 3 bases from V and 4 bases from J, leaving 9 bases between. Germline CDR1 and CDR2: SGHDN and FVKESK.

There are a few counts of this clonotype. CDR3 coding DNA: TGTGCCACCAGTGACCCTACCGTTTCCCACAATGAGCAGTTCTTC. Translating gives CATSDPTVSHNEQFF. The chain is built from TRBV24-1 and TRBJ2-1; no firm D call. This CDR3 is built from 15 residues. The germline V gene encodes CDR1 KGHDR and CDR2 SFDVKD. With 4 bases removed from V and 5 bases from J, the gap between germline ends came to 14 bases.

This clonotype was detected only a few times. The chain uses TRBV5-5 and TRBJ1-4; tentatively, D is TRBD1 (6 bases). Trimming took off 6 bases at V and 3 bases at J, with 12 bases between the two ends. CDR1 and CDR2 (germline): SGHKS, YYEKEE (reference sequence). The CDR3 spans 14 residues. CDR3 coding DNA: TGTGCCAGCAAAATCGGGACACCTAATGAAAAACTGTTTTTT. It codes for CASKIGTPNEKLFF.

The rearrangement links TRBV2 to TRBJ1-5, with 7 bases fitting TRBD1. This CDR3 is 13 amino acids long. Germline-derived CDR1 and CDR2 are SNHLY and FYNNEI. V dropped 7 bases and J dropped 4; count of bases not matched to a gene: 4. CDR3 nucleotide sequence: TGTGCCAGCAAAACAGGGGCAAATCAGCCCCAGCATTTT. Amino acids: CASKTGANQPQHF.

There are a few counts of this clonotype. The chain has TRBV9 and TRBJ2-2; D may be TRBD1 (6 bases). V lost 1 base, J lost 6 bases, and 13 bases lay in between. Germline assignment: CDR1 SGDLS and CDR2 YYNGEE. The CDR3 has 15 residues. The CDR3 sequence: CASSVQGLVAGELFF. The CDR3 DNA reads as TGTGCCAGCAGCGTACAGGGGTTGGTAGCCGGGGAGCTGTTTTTT. Full variable domain (rest looked up from reference TRBV9 and TRBJ2-2): DSGVTQTPKHLITATGQRVTLRCSPRSGDLSVYWYQQSLDQGLQFLIQYYNGEERAKGNILERFSAQQFPDLHSELNLSSLELGDSALYFCASSVQGLVAGELFFGEGSRLTVL.

This clonotype was detected once. V gene TRBV29-1 combines with J gene TRBJ1-1; 8 bases are shared with TRBD1. CDR3 size: 13 residues. The V segment lost 5 bases and the J segment 5 bases; nucleotides outside the gene matches: 7. Germline V gene lookup returns CDR1 SQVTM and CDR2 ANQGSEA. CDR3 loop: CSVSGQGGTEAFF. The CDR3 DNA reads as TGCAGCGTTTCCGGACAGGGAGGGACTGAAGCTTTCTTT.

This clonotype came up many times. V and J are TRBV29-1 and TRBJ1-3, with a tentative D call TRBD1 (6 bases). V was shortened by 5 bases and J by 0 bases, with 8 bases between the two germline ends. The germline V gene has CDR1 SQVTM and CDR2 ANQGSEA. The length of the CDR3 is 13 residues. The CDR3 spells CSVKGGSGNTIYF. DNA for the CDR3: TGCAGCGTTAAGGGGGGCTCTGGAAACACCATATATTTT.

This clonotype occurred a few times. Compared with germline, one end of the junction differs, possibly owing to a read error. Here the CDR3 reads CASTQVYFGLAGVVEQFF. CDR3 coding DNA: TGCGCCAGCACCCAAGTATATTTTGGCCTAGCGGGGGTCGTTGAGCAGTTCTTC. The J gene is TRBJ2-1, the V gene TRBV4-3; 10 nucleotides agree with TRBD2. Germline lookup yields CDR1 LGHNA and CDR2 YSLEER. This CDR3 has 18 amino acids.

This clonotype was seen a handful of times. The chain carries TRBV6-1 and TRBJ1-5; D perhaps matches TRBD1 (5 bases). The CDR3 totals 14 residues. The germline gives CDR1 MNHNS, CDR2 SASEGT. Deletions cut 7 bases from V and 7 bases from J, with 17 bases between. In DNA form, the CDR3 reads TGTGCCAGCATGGAGGGACCCCTCGGCCAGCCCCAGCATTTT. Amino acids: CASMEGPLGQPQHF.

This clonotype was seen a few times. The J gene is TRBJ1-2, the V gene TRBV12-3 or TRBV12-4; D uncertain. The V gene lost 2 bases and the J gene lost 1 base, with 5 bases spanning the gap. There are 13 residues in the CDR3. CDR3 coding DNA: TGTGCCAGCAGTTTAAAGGTTAACTATGGCTACACCTTC. The encoded protein is CASSLKVNYGYTF.

This rearrangement joins TRBV27 to TRBJ2-3; 12 bases map to TRBD2. CDR3 size: 16 residues. Per the germline V gene, CDR1 is MNHEY and CDR2 is SMNVEV (reference sequence). The V segment lost 6 bases and the J segment 2 bases; nucleotides outside the gene matches: 6. The CDR3 reads CASRVPSGGATDTQYF. The CDR3 DNA reads as TGTGCCAGCAGGGTGCCTAGCGGGGGGGCCACAGATACGCAGTATTTT.

The sample holds many counts of this clonotype. The rearrangement uses TRBV29-1 and TRBJ2-5; 8 positions match TRBD1. The germline V gene encodes CDR1 SQVTM and CDR2 ANQGSEA. There are 12 residues in the CDR3. Trimming took 6 bases from V and 6 from J; bases not matched to a gene: 6. CDR3 bases: TGCAGCGTGCTGGACAGGGTAAAGACCCAGTACTTC. It codes for CSVLDRVKTQYF.

This clonotype was observed a handful of times. CDR3 DNA sequence: TGTGCCAGCAGTTTATCTTGGGGCAGAGGAGGGGATACGCAGTATTTT. Encoded protein: CASSLSWGRGGDTQYF. This chain joins TRBV27 and TRBJ2-3; tentatively, D is TRBD2 (6 bases). The V gene lost 0 bases and the J gene lost 6 bases, with 16 bases spanning the gap. CDR3 length: 16 amino acids. The germline CDR1 and CDR2 sequences are MNHEY and SMNVEV (reference sequence).

The rearrangement links TRBV9 to TRBJ1-6, with 7 bases matching TRBD1. Germline assignment: CDR1 SGDLS and CDR2 YYNGEE. The CDR3 is made up of 17 amino acids. Trimming took 3 bases from V and 4 from J; bases not matched to a gene: 10. CDR3 bases: TGTGCCAGCAGCGCAGGAGGGGGACAGCTATATAATTCACCCCTCCACTTT. It translates to CASSAGGGQLYNSPLHF.

The J gene is TRBJ2-5, the V gene TRBV7-9, with D possibly being TRBD2 (6 bases). V lost 5 bases and J 1 base, leaving 14 bases between the germline ends. The germline gives CDR1 SEHNR, CDR2 FQNEAQ (reference sequence). The CDR3 is made up of 15 amino acids. CDR3 in amino acids: CASSRGLTFQETQYF. DNA for the CDR3: TGTGCCAGCAGCCGGGGACTTACCTTCCAAGAGACCCAGTACTTC.

The J gene is TRBJ1-2, the V gene TRBV2; possibly TRBD1 for D (5 bases). The germline V gene encodes CDR1 SNHLY and CDR2 FYNNEI. This CDR3 is 16 amino acids long. V gave up 6 bases and J gave up 10 bases, with 27 bases separating them. CDR3 sequence (DNA): TGTGCCAGCAGCCGAGCACGGGGCGGACTACAAGGTGACTACACCTTC. This sequence encodes CASSRARGGLQGDYTF. The full variable domain, rest sourced from reference TRBV2 and TRBJ1-2, is EPEVTQTPSHQVTQMGQEVILRCVPISNHLYFYWYRQILGQKVEFLVSFYNNEISEKSEIFDDQFSVERPDGSNFTLKIRSTKLEDSAMYFCASSRARGGLQGDYTFGSGTRLTVV.

The chain carries TRBV4-2 and TRBJ1-2; 7 bases map to TRBD1. Trimming cost V 0 bases and J 4 bases; bases outside gene matches: 8. The CDR3 covers 16 residues. Germline lookup yields CDR1 LGHNA and CDR2 YNFKEQ. The CDR3 sequence is CASSQDLRGDSYGYTF. The CDR3 DNA sequence: TGTGCCAGCAGCCAAGATTTGCGGGGGGACAGCTATGGCTACACCTTC.

The chain employs TRBV4-2 and TRBJ2-7, with unresolved D. In germline, CDR1 is LGHNA, CDR2 YNFKEQ. Trimming left V 0 bases short and J 0 bases short, with 15 bases between. The CDR3 length is 17 residues. CDR3: CASSQDIRTESSYEQYF. The DNA of the CDR3 is TGTGCCAGCAGCCAAGATATCCGGACCGAAAGCTCCTACGAGCAGTACTTC.

V and J are TRBV6-2 or TRBV6-3 and TRBJ2-2; 13 bases agree with TRBD2. V trimming: 5 bases; J trimming: 0 bases; junction bases outside the gene matches: 9. Germline assignment: CDR1 MNHEY and CDR2 SVGEGT. The length of the CDR3 is 19 residues. Here the CDR3 DNA reads TGTGCCAGCAGTCTTCGGACTAGCGGGGGCCCTACGAACACCGGGGAGCTGTTTTTT. Its protein is CASSLRTSGGPTNTGELFF.

The chain carries TRBV12-3 or TRBV12-4 and TRBJ2-1; 7 bases agree with TRBD1. Trimming removed 7 bases from V and 7 bases from J; junction bases left unmatched: 10. CDR3 length equals 14 residues. CDR3 in DNA: TGTGCCAGCACCTGGGGGACAGAAAGGAATGAGCAGTTCTTC. This translates into CASTWGTERNEQFF.

Many counts were recorded for this clonotype. The rearrangement uses TRBV20-1 and TRBJ2-5; 7 bases fit TRBD2. The V and J ends lost 7 bases and 0 bases, in that order; junction bases with no gene match: 8. Per germline, CDR1 DFQATT and CDR2 SNEGSKA (reference sequence). The length of the CDR3 is 14 residues. CDR3 sequence reads: CSVVGGLDQETQYF. The CDR3 DNA is TGCAGTGTGGTCGGGGGGTTGGACCAAGAGACCCAGTACTTC.

This clonotype was seen repeatedly, ten times or more. The chain links TRBV5-1 to TRBJ2-1; 8 positions match TRBD2. Germline V gene data show CDR1 as SGHRS and CDR2 as YFSETQ. The V and J ends lost 5 bases and 2 bases, in that order; junction bases with no gene match: 12. The CDR3 is made up of 17 amino acids. For the CDR3, the DNA is TGCGCCAGCAGTGCGGGGGGTAGGAGCATAACCTACAATGAGCAGTTCTTC. Its protein product is CASSAGGRSITYNEQFF.

This clonotype was found a few times. The V and J genes are TRBV24-1 and TRBJ1-2, with a possible D match to TRBD1 (6 bases). The CDR3 is made up of 12 amino acids. CDR1 is KGHDR and CDR2 is SFDVKD in the germline V gene. The ends were cut back, 7 bases at V and 2 bases at J, with 7 bases in the middle. The CDR3 loop is CATRGQNYGYTF. Written as DNA, the CDR3 is TGTGCCACCAGAGGACAGAACTATGGCTACACCTTC.

The chain is built from TRBV4-3 and TRBJ2-3; 7 bases map to TRBD2. This CDR3 is 16 amino acids long. J was trimmed by 6 bases and V by 0 bases; bases with no gene match: 9. Germline CDR1 and CDR2: LGHNA and YSLEER. The CDR3 DNA reads as TGCGCCAGCAGCCAAGATTTCGGGACTATATTGGATACGCAGTATTTT. It codes for CASSQDFGTILDTQYF.

The rearrangement joins TRBV20-1 to TRBJ2-3; 7 nucleotides agree with TRBD2. Looked up from germline, CDR1 is DFQATT and CDR2 is SNEGSKA (reference sequence). The V segment lost 6 bases and the J segment 2 bases; nucleotides outside the gene matches: 5. This CDR3 has 13 residues. For the CDR3, the DNA is TGCAGTGCCGCGGGGGAGCTCACAGATACGCAGTATTTT. As protein: CSAAGELTDTQYF.

This clonotype was recorded many times. The rearrangement links TRBV4-3 to TRBJ2-7; TRBD1 agrees at 8 bases. After removal of 1 base from V and 3 bases from J, the junction contained 2 bases not matched to a gene. Germline CDR1 and CDR2: LGHNA and YSLEER. The CDR3 extends over 14 amino acids. For the CDR3, the DNA is TGCGCCAGCAGCCAAGGACAGGGGAGCTACGAGCAGTACTTC. This translates into CASSQGQGSYEQYF.